This T cell receptor (beta chain) was captured by sequencing in a study of blood T cell repertoires in COVID-19. The wider study: COVID-19 samples collected from the United States, Italy and Spain covered acute and convalescent phases.

Sequencing was performed with immunoSEQ multiplex PCR; in TCRdb, only in-frame clones are kept and a portion is missing. The sample consists of fewer than 400,000 clones, approximately 85% of them appearing once. This CDR3 is 13 amino acids long. V shed 9 bases and J 9 bases; nucleotides not matched to a gene: 12. Per germline, CDR1 SNHLY and CDR2 FYNNEI. Participants reported their clinical history, and cohort assignment relied on those reports. The study counted Cohort 3 donors as recovered given two negative PCRs, clearance, or symptom resolution. Sequenced input: PBMCs or T cells enriched from blood (not recorded which). This chain links TRBV2 with TRBJ1-2, with TRBD1 matching 8 bases. This clonotype was sampled from a man aged 25-45 years who had recovered from COVID-19. As DNA, the CDR3 is TGTGCCAGTAGAACAGGGGGTGGGGATCGCTACACCTTC. Protein: CASRTGGGDRYTF.